Here is one TCR beta chain with its context. Its target is not known. This sample is drawn from a study of CD8 T cells in ankylosing spondylitis. Study findings and constraints: Some motif variants had been reported before (in reactive arthritis synovial fluid and blood). The study identified a TCR beta motif of under ten highly homologous variants that appeared characteristic of ankylosing spondylitis blood. Significant enrichment of disease-linked clones was reported in matched ankylosing spondylitis synovial fluid.

TCRdb reprocessed the 5' RACE reads with MiXCR, giving one entry per CDR3 protein. The repertoire consists of about 390,000 distinct CDR3 sequences, with 20% to 25% occurring once and the leading ten covering less than 20%. This CDR3 region has 14 residues. The V end lost 5 bases, the J end lost 2 bases, and 9 bases lay between the germline ends. Sequencing was done on a sample of blood, either unsorted or a sorted T cell fraction (not recorded which). The receptor's source is a male donor with ankylosing spondylitis. The chain has TRBV12-3 or TRBV12-4 and TRBJ1-4; unclear D gene. Here the CDR3 DNA reads TGTGCCAGCAGTCACAGTGCTACTAATGAAAAACTGTTTTTT. This sequence encodes CASSHSATNEKLFF.